Below are 8 T cell receptor beta chains sequenced from a single sample in a study of T cells after somatic rescue of genetic block. Only in-frame clones appear in the TCRdb table, and some are missing; sequencing was by immunoSEQ multiplex PCR. The data contain 15,000 or so clones, roughly two thirds of them singletons. Material: peripheral blood mononuclear cells (PBMCs). The receptors stem from a boy aged 10-17 years.

V gene TRBV11-2 combines with J gene TRBJ2-1; tentatively, D is TRBD2 (5 bases). CDR1 SGHAT and CDR2 FQNNGV come from the germline V gene. Trimming shortened V by 1 base and J by 9 bases, and 10 bases separated the two germline ends. The CDR3 covers 13 residues. The CDR3 DNA reads as TGTGCCAGCAGCTTAGGAGGGAATAGTGAGCAGTTCTTC. It is translated as CASSLGGNSEQFF.

The rearrangement uses TRBV6-5 and TRBJ1-5; no reliable D call. V was shortened by 3 bases and J by 1 base, with 7 bases between the two germline ends. Per germline, CDR1 MNHEY and CDR2 SVGAGI. This CDR3 has 14 residues. The CDR3 nucleotides read TGTGCCAGCAGTTATGGGATAAGCAATCAGCCCCAGCATTTT. Encoded protein: CASSYGISNQPQHF.

J is TRBJ2-7 and V is TRBV30, with D possibly matching TRBD1 (5 bases). Germline V gene lookup returns CDR1 GTSNPN and CDR2 SVGIG (reference sequence). V lost 3 bases and J lost 1, with 13 bases in between. CDR3 size: 14 residues. The DNA for the CDR3 is TGTGCCTGGAGCACAGGTGGTTTTTCCTACGAGCAGTACTTC. Its protein is CAWSTGGFSYEQYF.

V usage is TRBV5-1 and J usage is TRBJ2-5, with no clear D. Germline V CDR1 and CDR2: SGHRS, YFSETQ. The CDR3 is 14 residues long. Deletions cut 0 bases from V and 5 bases from J, with 11 bases between. The CDR3 sequence is CASSLVGVSETQYF. The CDR3 nucleotides are TGCGCCAGCAGCTTGGTTGGGGTTAGTGAGACCCAGTACTTC.

This clone occurred a few times. This rearrangement joins TRBV19 to TRBJ2-2, with D tentatively TRBD1 or TRBD2 (5 bases each). This CDR3 is 15 amino acids long. Per the germline V gene, CDR1 is LNHDA and CDR2 is SQIVND (reference sequence). V was clipped by 3 bases and J by 4 bases, with 12 bases between them. CDR3 DNA: TGTGCCAGTAGTATGGGGCCGGGGTTCACCGGGGAGCTGTTTTTT. It codes for CASSMGPGFTGELFF.

This clone has just one count. The V and J genes are TRBV11-1 and TRBJ2-1; 13 positions match TRBD2. V shed 5 bases and J 6 bases; nucleotides not matched to a gene: 7. Looked up from germline, CDR1 is SGHAT and CDR2 is FQDESV (reference sequence). The length of the CDR3 is 16 residues. In DNA form, the CDR3 reads TGTGCCAGCAGCCCGAAGACTAGCGGGGGGTCCAATGAGCAGTTCTTC. Its protein is CASSPKTSGGSNEQFF.

The J gene is TRBJ1-2, the V gene TRBV5-6, with a tentative D call TRBD1 (5 bases). V gave up 0 bases and J gave up 5 bases, with 11 bases separating them. The CDR3 loop spans 14 amino acids. The germline V gene has CDR1 SGHDT and CDR2 YYEEEE. CDR3 loop: CASSLARVAYGYTF. As DNA, the CDR3 is TGTGCCAGCAGCTTGGCCAGGGTAGCTTATGGCTACACCTTC.

This clone came up a few times. DNA for the CDR3: TGTGCCAGCTCACCACAGGGGAACACTGAAGCTTTCTTT. Translating it yields CASSPQGNTEAFF. The chain recombines TRBV18 with TRBJ1-1; D is unresolved. Germline assignment: CDR1 KGHSH and CDR2 LQKENI. The CDR3 extends over 13 amino acids. Trimming took off 1 base at V and 1 base at J, with 4 bases between the two ends.